A single sample is the source of the 9 T cell receptor beta chains below, sequenced in a study of identical twins. MiXCR, applied by TCRdb to the 5' RACE reads, yields one record per CDR3 protein. The table shows about 530,000 distinct CDR3 sequences, with nearly 15% occurring only once. These data are also associated with another study on yellow fever vaccine responses in identical twins.

Sample: CD4+ T cells sorted from blood. Receptors originate from a woman aged 18-29 years in good health.

There are a few counts of this clonotype. V and J are TRBV15 and TRBJ1-4; unclear D gene. The CDR3 spans 15 residues. Trimming pared 0 bases from V and 2 bases from J, leaving 7 bases between. Germline V CDR1 and CDR2: LNHNV, YYDKDF (reference sequence). CDR3 amino acids: CATSRDSKTNEKLFF. Here the CDR3 DNA reads TGTGCCACCAGCAGAGATTCAAAGACTAATGAAAAACTGTTTTTT. Variable domain in full (rest from reference TRBV15 and TRBJ1-4): DAMVIQNPRYQVTQFGKPVTLSCSQTLNHNVMYWYQQKSSQAPKLLFHYYDKDFNNEADTPDNFQSRRPNTSFCFLDIRSPGLGDTAMYLCATSRDSKTNEKLFFGSGTQLSVL.

This clonotype was observed a handful of times. The chain recombines TRBV12-3 or TRBV12-4 with TRBJ2-1; 8 bases fit TRBD2. The junction had 4 bases not matched to a gene; V was cut back by 2 bases and J by 7 bases. This CDR3 is 14 amino acids long. The CDR3 DNA sequence: TGTGCCAGCAGTTTAATGACTAGCGATAATGAGCAGTTCTTC. This encodes CASSLMTSDNEQFF.

The rearrangement joins TRBV3-1 to TRBJ1-5; D is ambiguous. This CDR3 is 13 amino acids long. The V end was cut by 2 bases, the J end by 2 bases, with 4 bases between. The germline V gene has CDR1 LGHDT and CDR2 YNNKEL (reference sequence). The CDR3 loop is CASSQKGNQPQHF. DNA for the CDR3: TGTGCCAGCAGCCAAAAGGGCAATCAGCCCCAGCATTTT.

The V and J genes are TRBV23-1 and TRBJ2-1, with D unclear. TRBV23-1 is an ORF, with its function uncertain. The CDR3 is 15 amino acids. The V gene lost 10 bases and the J gene lost 4 bases, with 20 bases spanning the gap. As DNA, the CDR3 is TGCGCCACCCAGATCGGCAGTTTATTGTACAATGAGCAGTTCTTC. This sequence encodes CATQIGSLLYNEQFF.

This clonotype was seen a few times. The rearrangement links TRBV5-1 to TRBJ2-2; possibly TRBD1 for D (6 bases). CDR3 length: 15 amino acids. V lost 4 bases and J 3 bases, leaving 13 bases between the germline ends. Germline lookup yields CDR1 SGHRS and CDR2 YFSETQ. CDR3 sequence reads: CASSNRDTYTGELFF. Here the CDR3 DNA reads TGCGCCAGCAGCAACCGGGACACCTACACCGGGGAGCTGTTTTTT.

The sample holds a few counts of this clonotype. The chain carries TRBV20-1 and TRBJ2-5, with 8 bases matching TRBD2. V trimming: 0 bases; J trimming: 3 bases; junction bases outside the gene matches: 9. Germline CDR1 is DFQATT and CDR2 is SNEGSKA (reference sequence). The CDR3 has 16 amino acids. The CDR3 here is CSARDWLAGYKETQYF. Here the CDR3 DNA reads TGCAGTGCTAGAGATTGGCTAGCGGGTTACAAAGAGACCCAGTACTTC.

This clonotype occurred a few times. The chain employs TRBV4-2 and TRBJ2-1; TRBD1 agrees at 7 bases. The V segment lost 0 bases and the J segment 6 bases; nucleotides outside the gene matches: 11. Germline-derived CDR1 and CDR2 are LGHNA and YNFKEQ. This CDR3 has 17 amino acids. The CDR3 bases are TGTGCCAGCAGCCAAGAAAGACAGGGTCCCTTTGGCAATGAGCAGTTCTTC. Protein sequence: CASSQERQGPFGNEQFF.

This clonotype was detected many times. The chain uses TRBV7-9 and TRBJ2-5; 12 bases align to TRBD2. Germline loops: CDR1 SEHNR, CDR2 FQNEAQ (reference sequence). The V segment lost 5 bases and the J segment 12 bases; nucleotides outside the gene matches: 10. CDR3 length: 14 residues. Written as DNA, the CDR3 is TGTGCCAGCAGCCCTCAGACTAGCGGGAGTTTCGAGTACTTC. Its protein is CASSPQTSGSFEYF.

This chain uses TRBV6-5 with TRBJ2-7; 7 bases are shared with TRBD2. Trimming cost V 3 bases and J 0 bases; bases outside gene matches: 8. There are 16 residues in the CDR3. Looked up from germline, CDR1 is MNHEY and CDR2 is SVGAGI. This CDR3 reads CASSYPTSGASYEQYF. CDR3 coding DNA: TGTGCCAGCAGTTATCCCACAAGCGGGGCCTCCTACGAGCAGTACTTC.